Reported below is one T cell receptor (beta chain). The target of this receptor is not known. One base away there is no much larger clone; base qualities are not given. Deletion took 1 base off V and 12 bases off J, with a span of 10 bases between the germline ends. CDR1 and CDR2 are read off the germline V gene as SGHTA and FQGNSA. The CDR3 sequence holds 12 residues, the cysteine and phenylalanine included. Left in the record is the CDR3 DNA by itself, 36 bases read in frame from the first base. The data are from a study of lymphopenia after photon versus proton radiotherapy (dated 2019 in TCRdb). Broadly, across the study: Photon and proton radiation therapy were compared by the study for their immunological effects in patients with gastrointestinal tumors who developed high-grade lymphopenia. A cohort of some 22 patients with gastrointestinal tumors who received either photon or proton therapy and subsequently developed lymphopenia was included. The study aimed to characterize how the two radiation modalities differ in their impact on the immune system. Broad study findings and their caveats: Once the lymphocyte count had reached its nadir, the repertoires of photon-treated patients showed oligoclonal expansion, particularly of CD8+ Temra cells, and this expansion drove the decline in diversity. Proton-treated patients stayed relatively stable during treatment, while photon-treated patients lost naive T cells and TCR diversity and gained effector/memory populations. Across the cohort, an inverse correlation was found between a larger post-nadir drop in TCR diversity and overall survival time among patients who died. The survival association was assessed only in patients who died, and better survival with proton therapy was presented by the authors as a possibility rather than a demonstrated result.

The method behind the library was the immunoSEQ multiplex PCR assay. T cell repertoires were profiled by deep sequencing of rearranged TCR beta loci, alongside multiparametric flow cytometry. TCRdb limited this immuneACCESS table to in-frame rearrangements with V and J called. A share of clones is missing; checked studies link under half to unresolved V genes, and the rest is unexplained. In this sample the table shows approximately 47,000 clones, 85% of which occur a single time. The ten most abundant clones make up around 2.2% of the sample. The chain employs TRBV7-2 and TRBJ2-1; TRBD2 is a possible D gene, resting on 5 matching bases. This sample comprised peripheral blood, obtained from a patient treated with photon-based radiotherapy. This TCR derives from a man aged 35-49 years with gastric cancer. For the CDR3, the sequence is CASSLVPAGQFF. In nucleotide form, the sequence is TGTGCCAGCAGCTTAGTTCCGGCGGGGCAGTTCTTC.